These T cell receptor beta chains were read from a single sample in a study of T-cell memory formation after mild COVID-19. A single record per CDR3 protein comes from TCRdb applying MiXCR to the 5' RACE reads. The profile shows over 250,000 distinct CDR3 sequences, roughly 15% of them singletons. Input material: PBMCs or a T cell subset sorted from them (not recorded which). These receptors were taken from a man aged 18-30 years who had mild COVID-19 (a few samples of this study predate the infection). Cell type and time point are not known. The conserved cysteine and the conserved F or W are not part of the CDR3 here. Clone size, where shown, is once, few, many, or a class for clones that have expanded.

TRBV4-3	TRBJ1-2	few	ASSQDKGGSGYT
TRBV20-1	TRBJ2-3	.	SARDARGPSTDTQY
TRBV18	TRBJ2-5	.	ASSPPSTGQETQY
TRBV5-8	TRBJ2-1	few	ASSWGLAGVEEQF
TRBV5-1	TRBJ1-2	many	ASRTGTGTYGYT
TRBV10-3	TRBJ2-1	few	ATGHPGDEQF
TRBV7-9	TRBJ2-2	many	ASNTGELF
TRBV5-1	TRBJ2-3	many	ASRSGASTDTQY
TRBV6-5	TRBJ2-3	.	ASSPTRDHQPDTQY
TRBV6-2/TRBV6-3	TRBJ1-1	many	ASSLRNTEAF
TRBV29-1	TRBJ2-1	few	SVLPGGQGTEQF
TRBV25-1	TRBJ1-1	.	ASRQGLTEAF
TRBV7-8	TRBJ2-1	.	ASSLDRAFVYEQF
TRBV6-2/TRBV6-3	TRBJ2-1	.	ASSSDRDTAYNEQF
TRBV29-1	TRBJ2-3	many	SVGPGRGDTQY
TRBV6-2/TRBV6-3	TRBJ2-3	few	ASSYSNIGNMADTQY
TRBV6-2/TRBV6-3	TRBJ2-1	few	ASSGDLGIPQF
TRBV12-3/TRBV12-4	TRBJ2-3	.	ASSPGQGGGGADTQY
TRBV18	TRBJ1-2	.	ASSPGMDYGYT
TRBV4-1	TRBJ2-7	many	ASSQDRGTPYEQY
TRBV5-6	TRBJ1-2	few	ASSLGPPRNPYGYT
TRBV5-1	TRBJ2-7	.	ASSAGGTSRYEQY
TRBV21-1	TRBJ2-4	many	ASSKEMDRRKENIQY
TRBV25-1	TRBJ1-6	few	ASSPRGNSPLH
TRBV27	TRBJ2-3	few	ASRSLVETQY
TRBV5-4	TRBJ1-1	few	AGGQGSNTEAF
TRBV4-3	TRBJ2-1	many	ASSQDRGNGNEQF
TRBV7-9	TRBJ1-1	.	ASSQRRGHDTEAF
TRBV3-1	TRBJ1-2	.	ASSPFTQTVYGYT
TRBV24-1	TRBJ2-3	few	ATSDFAGGVSSDTQY
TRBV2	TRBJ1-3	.	ASRMQGTGNTIY
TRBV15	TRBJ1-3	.	ATSRVTGAGNTIY
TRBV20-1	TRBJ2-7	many	SAERPAGASYEQY
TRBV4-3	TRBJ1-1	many	ASSQDYSARAF
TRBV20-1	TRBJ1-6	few	SARDHRGDFNSPLH
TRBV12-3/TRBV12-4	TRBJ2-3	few	ASSFRQGVFTDTQY
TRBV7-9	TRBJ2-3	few	ASSLGPWQGVGADTQY
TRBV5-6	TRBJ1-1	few	ASSLVDTLGREAF
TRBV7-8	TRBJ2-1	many	ASSLERTGYNEQF
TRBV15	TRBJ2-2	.	ATSRSSEGELY
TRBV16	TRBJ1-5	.	ASGAGGYQPQH
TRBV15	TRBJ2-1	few	ATSRDRDYYNEQF
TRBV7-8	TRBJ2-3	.	ASSLEFTSGGATDTQY
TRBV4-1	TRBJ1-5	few	ASSQGGTGNQPQH
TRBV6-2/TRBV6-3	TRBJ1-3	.	ASTYGGVSGNTIY